This TCR beta chain was profiled in a study of identical twins. Study outcomes and limitations: Partly confounded zero-insertion analyses could result from invariant MAIT and iNKT cells.

Comment on this clonotype: Its matching antigen is unknown.

The CDR3 totals 13 residues. V was clipped by 0 bases and J by 4 bases, with 6 bases between them. Germline V lookup: CDR1 DFQATT, CDR2 SNEGSKA (reference sequence). Via MiXCR, TCRdb re-called the 5' RACE reads, giving one row per CDR3 protein. Among about 570,000 distinct CDR3 sequences listed, 9.5% to 10% were seen once. The data were also submitted as part of a second study, on yellow fever vaccine responses in identical twins.

Sequenced: PBMCs. The source is a woman in her late teens or twenties in good health. The genes are TRBV20-1 and TRBJ2-2; no clear D gene. The CDR3 nucleotides are TGCAGTGCTAGAGATGCTGGCACCGGGGAGCTGTTTTTT. Translated, it gives CSARDAGTGELFF.